Listed here are 24 T cell receptor beta chains from one sample, sequenced in a study of T cell changes during pregnancy in multiple sclerosis. The method was immunoSEQ multiplex PCR; TCRdb's version includes in-frame clones alone and lacks a portion of them. Of almost 35,000 clones listed, roughly nine tenths are singletons. The material was CD8+ T cells from peripheral blood mononuclear cells, obtained before pregnancy. The receptors here all came from a female donor with multiple sclerosis, enrolled in a pregnancy study.

The chain carries TRBV5-1 and TRBJ2-3; 13 bases are shared with TRBD2. V dropped 0 bases and J dropped 1; count of bases not matched to a gene: 8. The CDR3 has 19 amino acids. Germline lookup yields CDR1 SGHRS and CDR2 YFSETQ. The CDR3 protein is CASSLVLAGGPGGTDTQYF. The DNA for the CDR3 is TGCGCCAGCAGCTTGGTACTAGCGGGGGGGCCGGGTGGCACAGATACGCAGTATTTT.

The chain carries TRBV7-3 and TRBJ2-5; TRBD2 aligns across 9 bases. Unmatched junction bases numbered 8, after V lost 1 base and J lost 5 bases. This CDR3 comprises 16 residues. The germline CDR1 and CDR2 sequences are SGHTA and FQGTGA. Here the CDR3 reads CASSLIGGGELETQYF. CDR3 DNA: TGTGCCAGCAGCTTAATTGGCGGGGGGGAACTGGAGACCCAGTACTTC.

The chain carries TRBV6-4 and TRBJ1-2, with 8 bases aligning to TRBD1. Germline V CDR1 and CDR2: MRHNA, SNTAGT. The junction had 6 bases not matched to a gene; V was cut back by 8 bases and J by 7 bases. There are 12 residues in the CDR3. The CDR3: CASAAGGFGYTF. In DNA form, the CDR3 reads TGTGCCAGCGCGGCAGGGGGCTTTGGCTACACCTTC.

This clone has just one count. The V and J genes are TRBV7-9 and TRBJ1-4; 8 bases fit TRBD1. This CDR3 has 15 amino acids. The germline V gene has CDR1 SEHNR and CDR2 FQNEAQ (reference sequence). V was clipped by 1 base and J by 8 bases; unmatched bases: 6. The CDR3 spells CASSLGQGAGEKLFF. The DNA for the CDR3 is TGTGCCAGCAGCTTAGGGCAGGGGGCGGGCGAAAAACTGTTTTTT.

A few counts support this clone. V and J are TRBV25-1 and TRBJ1-1, with 7 bases fitting TRBD1. The length of the CDR3 is 15 residues. V gave up 1 base and J gave up 8 bases; unmatched junction bases: 10. Germline CDR1 is MGHDK and CDR2 is SYGVNS. The CDR3: CASSEWRNRGEEAFF. The CDR3 DNA is TGTGCCAGCAGTGAATGGAGAAACAGGGGAGAGGAAGCTTTCTTT.

The chain combines TRBV10-3 with TRBJ1-5; 10 nucleotides line up with TRBD1. Germline CDR1 and CDR2: ENHRY and SYGVKD. The V gene end was trimmed by 5 bases and the J gene end by 1 base; junction bases not matched to a gene: 8. The CDR3 loop spans 17 amino acids. This chain's CDR3 is CAISPSGTGASNQPQHF. CDR3 nucleotide sequence: TGTGCCATCAGTCCCAGCGGGACAGGGGCAAGCAATCAGCCCCAGCATTTT.

This clone was picked up one time. The CDR3 loop reads CASSYLLDGSDTQYF. CDR3 DNA sequence: TGTGCCAGCAGTTACTTACTAGATGGATCAGATACGCAGTATTTT. The V gene is TRBV6-5, the J gene TRBJ2-3; tentative D call: TRBD2 (5 bases). Germline CDR1 is MNHEY and CDR2 is SVGAGI. Trimming pared 1 base from V and 4 bases from J, leaving 12 bases between. The CDR3 sequence is 15 residues long.

This clone was detected only once. The chain recombines TRBV5-1 with TRBJ2-7; TRBD2 is a possible D gene (5 bases). The ends were cut back, 0 bases at V and 2 bases at J, with 21 bases in the middle. The CDR3 length is 18 residues. Per the germline V gene, CDR1 is SGHRS and CDR2 is YFSETQ. The DNA for the CDR3 is TGCGCCAGCAGCTTGGTTGCAGGAACAGCGGAAATGACCTACGAGCAGTACTTC. The encoded protein is CASSLVAGTAEMTYEQYF.

This clone has just one count. V gene TRBV7-3 combines with J gene TRBJ1-3; TRBD1 might be the D (5 bases). Trimming removed 6 bases from V and 0 bases from J, with 12 bases in between. The CDR3 totals 15 residues. Per germline, CDR1 SGHTA and CDR2 FQGTGA. The CDR3: CASRLDSNSGNTIYF. CDR3 bases: TGTGCCAGCAGACTTGACAGCAACTCTGGAAACACCATATATTTT.

The rearrangement joins TRBV6-4 to TRBJ2-3, with 8 bases lining up with TRBD1. The V segment lost 4 bases and the J segment 3 bases; nucleotides outside the gene matches: 3. CDR3 length: 14 amino acids. Germline V gene lookup returns CDR1 MRHNA and CDR2 SNTAGT. The DNA for the CDR3 is TGTGCCAGCAGTGTACAGGGGGGAACAGATACGCAGTATTTT. This translates into CASSVQGGTDTQYF.

This chain joins TRBV29-1 and TRBJ2-2, with a weak D call TRBD1 (6 bases). The germline gives CDR1 SQVTM, CDR2 ANQGSEA. The CDR3 covers 13 residues. With 4 bases removed from V and 6 bases from J, the gap between germline ends came to 12 bases. The CDR3 nucleotides are TGCAGCGTTGTTGGGGGCGTGGCCGGGGAGCTGTTTTTT. It codes for CSVVGGVAGELFF.

This clone was recorded once. The genes are TRBV10-2 and TRBJ2-7; the match to TRBD2 covers 13 bases. CDR3 length equals 15 residues. Germline loops: CDR1 WSHSY, CDR2 SAAADI. The ends lost 6 bases at V and 7 bases at J; junction bases unmatched: 9. The CDR3 here is CASSRLAGGYREQYF. The CDR3 bases are TGCGCCAGCAGCCGACTAGCGGGAGGTTATCGGGAGCAGTACTTC.

This clone has a single count. The rearrangement joins TRBV29-1 to TRBJ2-7; D may be TRBD1 (5 bases). The CDR3 spans 13 residues. Germline V lookup: CDR1 SQVTM, CDR2 ANQGSEA. V shed 6 bases and J shed 0 bases, with 12 bases lying between them. DNA of the CDR3: TGCAGCGTCACAGGCGGATCCTCCTACGAGCAGTACTTC. Its protein is CSVTGGSSYEQYF.

The V gene is TRBV6-4, the J gene TRBJ2-1; 11 bases are shared with TRBD2. The CDR3 has 15 amino acids. V lost 0 bases, J lost 7 bases, and 2 bases stayed unmatched. CDR1 is MRHNA, CDR2 SNTAGT, per germline. The CDR3 DNA reads as TGTGCCAGCAGTGACTCTAGCGGGAGGGCGAATGAGCAGTTCTTC. Translation: CASSDSSGRANEQFF.

This sequence joins TRBV7-6 and TRBJ1-2; D is unresolved. Deletions cut 0 bases from V and 3 bases from J, with 11 bases between. This CDR3 has 15 residues. Germline loops: CDR1 SGHVS, CDR2 FNYEAQ. In DNA, the CDR3 is TGTGCCAGCAGCTTAGCCCCCGGAGGGCACTATGGCTACACCTTC. This translates into CASSLAPGGHYGYTF.

About this clone: The sample holds other DNA sequences that translate to the same CDR3. The chain couples TRBV9 to TRBJ1-1; D is perhaps TRBD1 (6 bases). CDR3 length: 13 residues. Trimming removed 0 bases at V and 5 bases at J, with 8 bases between. Germline CDR1 reads SGDLS; CDR2 reads YYNGEE. CDR3 DNA: TGTGCCAGCAGCGTAGGGGGGCTTACTGAAGCTTTCTTT. Translating gives CASSVGGLTEAFF.

The chain couples TRBV6-1 to TRBJ1-5, with 7 positions matching TRBD1. This CDR3 has 17 amino acids. The V gene end was trimmed by 1 base and the J gene end by 3 bases; junction bases not matched to a gene: 9. Germline CDR1 and CDR2: MNHNS and SASEGT. The CDR3 DNA follows: TGTGCCAGCAGTGAAGAGGAAAGGGGGCTGTTCAATCAGCCCCAGCATTTT. Its translation is CASSEEERGLFNQPQHF.

This chain connects TRBV2 to TRBJ2-7; 9 positions agree with TRBD1. The CDR3 covers 17 residues. V trimming: 1 base; J trimming: 0 bases; junction bases outside the gene matches: 7. The germline V gene has CDR1 SNHLY and CDR2 FYNNEI. CDR3 DNA sequence: TGTGCCAGCAGTGAAGTTCCAAGGGACAGGGCCTCCTACGAGCAGTACTTC. Residues: CASSEVPRDRASYEQYF.

The gene calls are TRBV5-6 and TRBJ2-7, with TRBD2 identical over 10 bases. Germline V gene data show CDR1 as SGHDT and CDR2 as YYEEEE. J gave up 6 bases and V 4 bases, and 7 bases lay outside the gene matches. The CDR3 runs 14 residues. The CDR3 DNA reads as TGTGCCAGCAGCATAGGACTAGCGGAAGCCGAGCAGTACTTC. It is translated as CASSIGLAEAEQYF. The full variable domain, its missing parts supplied by reference TRBV5-6 and TRBJ2-7, is DAGVTQSPTHLIKTRGQQVTLRCSPKSGHDTVSWYQQALGQGPQFIFQYYEEEERQRGNFPDRFSGHQFPNYSSELNVNALLLGDSALYLCASSIGLAEAEQYFGPGTRLTVT.

The chain recombines TRBV7-9 with TRBJ1-1; D call uncertain. Per germline, CDR1 SEHNR and CDR2 FQNEAQ (reference sequence). The ends were cut back, 4 bases at V and 4 bases at J, with 10 bases in the middle. The CDR3 contains 13 residues. This CDR3 is CASSYEAGTEAFF. For the CDR3, the DNA is TGTGCCAGCAGCTACGAGGCGGGCACTGAAGCTTTCTTT.

This clone was seen a single time. The chain recombines TRBV5-8 with TRBJ2-2; TRBD1 matches 7 bases. This CDR3 has 16 residues. After removal of 3 bases from V and 3 bases from J, the junction contained 8 bases not matched to a gene. Germline CDR1 reads SGHTS; CDR2 reads YDEGEE. CDR3 nucleotides: TGTGCCAGCAGCTCGACCCGGGACAGCTACACCGGGGAGCTGTTTTTT. Protein: CASSSTRDSYTGELFF.

The table lists this clone with a count of one. V is TRBV19 and J is TRBJ1-2; D is perhaps TRBD1 (5 bases). V lost 0 bases, J lost 4 bases, and 12 bases lay in between. CDR3 length equals 15 residues. CDR1 is LNHDA, CDR2 SQIVND, per germline (reference sequence). The chain's CDR3 is CASSIDLRQSYGYTF. The CDR3 bases are TGTGCCAGTAGTATAGATCTAAGACAGTCCTATGGCTACACCTTC.

The chain uses TRBV19 and TRBJ2-7; 9 positions agree with TRBD2. Per germline, CDR1 LNHDA and CDR2 SQIVND (reference sequence). Unmatched junction bases numbered 10, after V lost 3 bases and J lost 7 bases. The CDR3 contains 15 residues. The CDR3 DNA sequence: TGTGCCAGTAGTATGTCGGCTAGCGGGGTATTTGAGCAGTACTTC. As protein: CASSMSASGVFEQYF.

The chain is built from TRBV19 and TRBJ1-1; 8 bases line up with TRBD1. The CDR3 totals 13 residues. Trimming cost V 6 bases and J 5 bases; bases outside gene matches: 5. Germline-derived CDR1 and CDR2 are LNHDA and SQIVND (reference sequence). This chain's CDR3 is CASSSQGGTEAFF. In nucleotides, the CDR3 is TGTGCCAGTAGCTCACAGGGGGGAACTGAAGCTTTCTTT.